The clone carrying this T cell receptor beta chain has just a few counts. Its antigen is not identified. Each TCR beta cDNA library carried unique molecular identifiers. Researchers reported roughly 0.5 million cDNA molecules coming from around 1 to 9.1 million T cells. A single record per CDR3 protein comes from TCRdb applying MiXCR to the PCR reads. The data hold about 820,000 distinct CDR3 sequences, with approximately 50% observed a single time. The CDR3 spans 13 residues. V was clipped by 1 base and J by 6 bases, with 8 bases between them. Germline V gene lookup returns CDR1 SEHNR and CDR2 FQNEAQ (reference sequence). The data stem from a study of post-analysis software for immune sequencing data. The wider study: There were relapsing-remitting, secondary progressive and progressive-relapsing multiple sclerosis among the disease courses included. Notes on the study in general: Controls' normalized Chao1 diversity significantly exceeded that of multiple sclerosis patients. Under the F measure, samples that were prepared in one batch clustered strongly together. The study found TRBV5-6, TRBV5-1 and TRBV20-1 among several TRBV segments more frequent in patients than controls.

The origin of this receptor is a girl under 18 with multiple sclerosis. The sequencing input was blood. V gene TRBV7-9 combines with J gene TRBJ2-3; D uncertain. The CDR3 DNA reads TGTGCCAGCAGCTTAGAGAAGCCCGATACGCAGTATTTT. Protein product: CASSLEKPDTQYF. Filled out from reference TRBV7-9 and TRBJ2-3, the complete variable domain reads DTGVSQNPRHKITKRGQNVTFRCDPISEHNRLYWYRQTLGQGPEFLTYFQNEAQLEKSRLLSDRFSAERPKGSFSTLEIQRTEQGDSAMYLCASSLEKPDTQYFGPGTRLTVL.